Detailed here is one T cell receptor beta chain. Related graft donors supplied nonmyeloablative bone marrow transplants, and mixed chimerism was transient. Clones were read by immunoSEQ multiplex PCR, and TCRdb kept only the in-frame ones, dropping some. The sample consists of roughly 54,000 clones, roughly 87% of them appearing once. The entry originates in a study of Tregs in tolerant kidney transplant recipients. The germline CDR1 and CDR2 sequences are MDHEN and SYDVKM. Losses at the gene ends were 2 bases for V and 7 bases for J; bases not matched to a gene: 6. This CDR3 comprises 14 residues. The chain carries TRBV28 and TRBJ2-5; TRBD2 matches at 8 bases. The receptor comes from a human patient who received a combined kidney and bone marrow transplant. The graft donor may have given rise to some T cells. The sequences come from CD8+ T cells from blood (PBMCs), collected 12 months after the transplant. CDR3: CASSLGSGGGTQYF. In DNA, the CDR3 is TGTGCCAGCAGTTTAGGGAGCGGGGGCGGGACCCAGTACTTC.